Listed below are T cell receptor beta chains from one sample, sequenced in a study of blood T cell repertoires in COVID-19. Clones were read by immunoSEQ multiplex PCR, and TCRdb kept only the in-frame ones, dropping some. Here the sample spans around 100,000 clones, about 86% being singletons. Sample: PBMCs or T cells enriched from blood (not recorded which). All receptors come from a woman aged 50 to 60 who had recovered from COVID-19. CDR3s include the opening cysteine and the closing phenylalanine or tryptophan. A D gene is named only where the DNA matches it firmly. Clone sizes are given selectively: once, few, many, or a class where the clone is expanded.

V gene	J gene	clone size	D gene	CDR3 DNA	CDR3 protein
TRBV19	TRBJ2-7	NA	NA	TGTGCCAGTAGTATAGGGGCAGGGGACTCCTACGAGCAGTACTTC	CASSIGAGDSYEQYF
TRBV28	TRBJ1-2	few	NA	TGTGCCAGCAGTTCTCCTGCCAGGGGCTATGGCTACACCTTC	CASSSPARGYGYTF
TRBV5-1	TRBJ2-3	once	NA	TGCGCCAGCAGCTTGGGCGGGACCGGCACTGGTACGCAGTATTTT	CASSLGGTGTGTQYF
TRBV19	TRBJ2-7	NA	TRBD1	TGTGCCAGTAGTCGCGGACAGGTTTACTACGAGCAGTACTTC	CASSRGQVYYEQYF
TRBV27	TRBJ2-7	once	NA	TGTGCCAGCAGTGGCCCGACACAATCCTCCTACGAGCAGTACTTC	CASSGPTQSSYEQYF
TRBV6-4	TRBJ2-2	once	TRBD2	TGTGCCAGCAGTGATCAAGCGGGAGGACTACCCGGGGAGCTGTTTTTT	CASSDQAGGLPGELFF
TRBV28	TRBJ2-7	NA	NA	TGTGCCAGCAGTTCTCTGAGGGAGCAGTACTTC	CASSSLREQYF
TRBV9	TRBJ2-5	NA	NA	TGTGCCAGCAGCGGTAGGGGGGGTCGGGAGACCCAGTACTTC	CASSGRGGRETQYF
TRBV5-8	TRBJ1-1	NA	NA	TGTGCCAGCATAACCGGGTACACTGAAGCTTTCTTT	CASITGYTEAFF
TRBV19	TRBJ2-3	NA	NA	TGTGCCAGTAGTAGACGGCCAGAGGAGCTCCCGGGCACAGATACGCAGTATTTT	CASSRRPEELPGTDTQYF